Presented here are 32 T cell receptor beta chains from one specimen sequenced in a study of blood T cell repertoires in COVID-19. This table comes from immunoSEQ multiplex PCR, and its TCRdb copy is limited to in-frame clones, with some not included. The sample records about 50,000 clones, 75% to 85% being singletons. The sequenced sample was peripheral blood. Source of these receptors: a woman in her sixties or seventies with acute or convalescent COVID-19.

The chain links TRBV9 to TRBJ2-5; no clear D. V was trimmed by 0 bases and J by 8 bases, leaving 14 bases between them. In germline, CDR1 is SGDLS, CDR2 YYNGEE. The CDR3 covers 14 residues. In DNA form, the CDR3 reads TGTGCCAGCAGCGTAGACGCCCCTTCTAGAACCCAGTACTTC. It encodes CASSVDAPSRTQYF.

The rearrangement links TRBV3-1 (or the pseudogene TRBV3-2) to TRBJ1-1; TRBD1 is a possible D gene (5 bases). This CDR3 has 13 amino acids. V was clipped by 1 base and J by 11 bases, with 14 bases between them. The germline V gene encodes CDR1 LGHDT and CDR2 YNNKEL (reference sequence). CDR3 amino acids: CASSQAQGVGAFF. The CDR3 region has the DNA TGTGCCAGCAGCCAAGCTCAGGGCGTAGGGGCTTTCTTT.

The V and J genes are TRBV2 and TRBJ2-7; possibly TRBD2 for D (5 bases). Deletions cut 0 bases from V and 0 bases from J, with 15 bases between. The germline V gene encodes CDR1 SNHLY and CDR2 FYNNEI. The CDR3 length is 17 residues. The CDR3 DNA is TGTGCCAGCAGTGAAGCTCTATGGGGAGCCCTCTCCTACGAGCAGTACTTC. Amino acids: CASSEALWGALSYEQYF.

The CDR3 DNA reads as TGTGCCGGTCAGGGACTTCCGAACACTGAAGCTTTCTTT. Its protein product is CAGQGLPNTEAFF. The J gene is TRBJ1-1, the V gene TRBV2; tentatively, D is TRBD1 (5 bases). CDR3 length equals 13 residues. Germline CDR1 SNHLY, CDR2 FYNNEI. The germline V and J ends were trimmed by 11 bases and 1 base, with 14 bases remaining between them.

The sample holds a few counts of this clone. The chain carries TRBV7-8 and TRBJ2-5; 9 bases map to TRBD2. The junction had 10 bases not matched to a gene; V was cut back by 2 bases and J by 3 bases. The germline V gene has CDR1 SGHVS and CDR2 FQNEAQ. The CDR3 is made up of 17 amino acids. The CDR3 here is CASSLRSRLAGKETQYF. Written as DNA, the CDR3 is TGTGCCAGCAGCTTAAGGTCCCGCCTAGCGGGGAAAGAGACCCAGTACTTC.

The chain recombines TRBV30 with TRBJ1-2; no firm D call. The CDR3 contains 13 residues. V shed 3 bases and J shed 7 bases, with 15 bases lying between them. Germline values: CDR1 GTSNPN, CDR2 SVGIG (reference sequence). CDR3 in amino acids: CAWRSSKIGGYTF. Here the CDR3 DNA reads TGTGCCTGGAGGTCTTCAAAAATCGGTGGCTACACCTTC.

The V gene is TRBV18, the J gene TRBJ1-1; D is unclear. Trimming cost V 2 bases and J 1 base, with 5 bases left between them. The CDR3 has 13 residues. Germline V gene data show CDR1 as KGHSH and CDR2 as LQKENI. CDR3 sequence: CASSPAGNTEAFF. DNA of the CDR3: TGTGCCAGCTCACCAGCAGGGAACACTGAAGCTTTCTTT.

CDR3 coding DNA: TGTGCCAGTAGTATCTTGGACATAAGCCTGTCGAACACTGAAGCTTTCTTT. This encodes CASSILDISLSNTEAFF. The V and J genes are TRBV19 and TRBJ1-1; tentative D call: TRBD1 (5 bases). The CDR3 is made up of 17 amino acids. The ends were cut back, 3 bases at V and 1 base at J, with 18 bases in the middle. CDR1 and CDR2 from the germline V gene are LNHDA and SQIVND (reference sequence). The entire variable domain, with the rest obtained from reference TRBV19 and TRBJ1-1, is as follows: DGGITQSPKYLFRKEGQNVTLSCEQNLNHDAMYWYRQDPGQGLRLIYYSQIVNDFQKGDIAEGYSVSREKKESFPLTVTSAQKNPTAFYLCASSILDISLSNTEAFFGQGTRLTVV.

The chain combines TRBV18 with TRBJ2-3; 10 nucleotides align to TRBD2. The V gene end was trimmed by 3 bases and the J gene end by 6 bases; junction bases not matched to a gene: 6. Germline V gene data show CDR1 as KGHSH and CDR2 as LQKENI. CDR3 length: 15 amino acids. CDR3 in amino acids: CASSPMLAGEDTQYF. The CDR3 region has the DNA TGTGCCAGCTCACCGATGCTAGCGGGAGAGGATACGCAGTATTTT.

This clone turned up a few times. J is TRBJ1-3 and V is TRBV28, with no clear D. The V gene lost 1 base and the J gene lost 5 bases, with 6 bases spanning the gap. CDR1 and CDR2 from the germline V gene are MDHEN and SYDVKM. There are 13 residues in the CDR3. CDR3 sequence: CASSLLARNTIYF. The CDR3 nucleotides read TGTGCCAGCAGTTTATTGGCCCGAAACACCATATATTTT. The complete variable domain, with remaining parts taken from reference TRBV28 and TRBJ1-3, reads DVKVTQSSRYLVKRTGEKVFLECVQDMDHENMFWYRQDPGLGLRLIYFSYDVKMKEKGDIPEGYSVSREKKERFSLILESASTNQTSMYLCASSLLARNTIYFGEGSWLTVV.

The chain uses TRBV18 and TRBJ1-2; D not certain. The CDR3 sequence is 15 residues long. Germline V gene lookup returns CDR1 KGHSH and CDR2 LQKENI. The V end lost 3 bases, the J end lost 4 bases, and 15 bases lay between the germline ends. Here the CDR3 reads CASSPEQSVSYGYTF. The CDR3 DNA reads as TGTGCCAGCTCACCCGAACAAAGCGTGTCCTATGGCTACACCTTC.

The chain is built from TRBV30 and TRBJ1-2; tentative D call: TRBD1 (5 bases). The CDR3 has 15 amino acids. V lost 3 bases to trimming and J lost 0 bases, with 14 bases between them. Germline V CDR1 and CDR2: GTSNPN, SVGIG (reference sequence). Here the CDR3 DNA reads TGTGCCTGGAGGTTTCGACCGGGGGCTAACTATGGCTACACCTTC. This codes for CAWRFRPGANYGYTF.

As for this clone: This CDR3 is also generated by other DNA sequences in the sample. This chain joins TRBV6-5 and TRBJ1-2; TRBD1 might be the D (6 bases). The CDR3 covers 13 residues. V was pared by 6 bases and J by 1 base, with 9 bases between. In germline, CDR1 is MNHEY, CDR2 SVGAGI. The CDR3, as DNA: TGTGCCAGCAGACCACAGGGTAACTATGGCTACACCTTC. It encodes CASRPQGNYGYTF.

The chain recombines TRBV7-2 with TRBJ2-7, with 8 bases lining up with TRBD1. The CDR3 is 14 residues long. V gave up 4 bases and J gave up 7 bases; unmatched junction bases: 9. Germline-derived CDR1 and CDR2 are SGHTA and FQGNSA. CDR3 region: CASSWGTGPGEQYF. The CDR3 DNA reads TGTGCCAGCAGCTGGGGGACAGGCCCAGGAGAGCAGTACTTC.

V is TRBV28 and J is TRBJ1-2; 7 positions agree with TRBD1. Germline V gives CDR1 MDHEN, CDR2 SYDVKM. Trimming removed 3 bases from V and 2 bases from J; junction bases left unmatched: 12. The CDR3 covers 17 residues. The CDR3 spells CASSLEGQGVLNYGYTF. The CDR3 DNA reads TGTGCCAGCAGTTTGGAGGGGCAGGGGGTCTTAAACTATGGCTACACCTTC.

In DNA, the CDR3 is TGCGCCAGCAGCTCTCAGGGGGCGTCGACGGACGAGCAGTTCTTC. Its protein product is CASSSQGASTDEQFF. The gene calls are TRBV5-1 and TRBJ2-1, with 8 bases fitting TRBD1. V gave up 3 bases and J gave up 10 bases; unmatched junction bases: 12. The CDR3 loop spans 15 amino acids. CDR1 and CDR2 from the germline V gene are SGHRS and YFSETQ.

The rearrangement links TRBV13 to TRBJ2-5; 9 nucleotides match TRBD1. The CDR3 runs to 14 residues. Germline V gives CDR1 PRHDT, CDR2 FYEKMQ (reference sequence). V dropped 6 bases and J dropped 3; count of bases not matched to a gene: 5. In DNA form, the CDR3 reads TGTGCCAGCAGTACAGGGGGCCATAAAGAGACCCAGTACTTC. Its protein product is CASSTGGHKETQYF. Variable domain in full (rest from reference TRBV13 and TRBJ2-5): AAGVIQSPRHLIKEKRETATLKCYPIPRHDTVYWYQQGPGQDPQFLISFYEKMQSDKGSIPDRFSAQQFSDYHSELNMSSLELGDSALYFCASSTGGHKETQYFGPGTRLLVL.

This sequence joins TRBV18 and TRBJ1-1; D is undetermined. There are 14 residues in the CDR3. Trimming removed 2 bases from V and 1 base from J, with 8 bases in between. The V gene's germline CDR1 is KGHSH and CDR2 LQKENI. The CDR3 loop reads CASSPSAKNTEAFF. For the CDR3, the DNA is TGTGCCAGCTCACCATCAGCGAAGAACACTGAAGCTTTCTTT.

The V and J genes are TRBV6-5 and TRBJ1-1; D might be TRBD1 (6 bases). Germline CDR1 is MNHEY and CDR2 is SVGAGI. V shed 7 bases and J shed 0 bases, with 12 bases lying between them. This CDR3 contains 14 residues. The CDR3 loop is CASTRTVMNTEAFF. The CDR3 DNA is TGTGCCAGCACCAGGACAGTCATGAACACTGAAGCTTTCTTT.

The rearrangement links TRBV19 to TRBJ1-6; no clear D gene. V was trimmed by 6 bases and J by 6 bases, leaving 12 bases between them. The germline V gene encodes CDR1 LNHDA and CDR2 SQIVND (reference sequence). The CDR3 sequence is 14 residues long. The DNA of the CDR3 is TGTGCCAGTAGCACGACACCGACTAATTCACCCCTCCACTTT. It encodes CASSTTPTNSPLHF.

This clone was seen just once. The chain joins TRBV5-8 to TRBJ1-2; 8 nucleotides line up with TRBD1. The CDR3 is 15 residues long. The J segment lost 4 bases and the V segment lost 1 base, leaving 6 bases of the junction unmatched. Germline-derived CDR1 and CDR2 are SGHTS and YDEGEE. CDR3 DNA: TGTGCCAGCAGCTTGATATGGACAGGGAGCTATGGCTACACCTTC. Its protein product is CASSLIWTGSYGYTF.

The chain has TRBV5-6 and TRBJ1-2; D not certain. The CDR3 sequence is 13 residues long. V lost 0 bases and J lost 0, with 3 bases in between. CDR1 and CDR2 from the germline V gene are SGHDT and YYEEEE. The CDR3 here is CASSLVSNYGYTF. The CDR3 bases are TGTGCCAGCAGCTTGGTCTCTAACTATGGCTACACCTTC.

V gene TRBV19 combines with J gene TRBJ2-2, with 9 positions matching TRBD1. The germline CDR1 and CDR2 sequences are LNHDA and SQIVND (reference sequence). J gave up 5 bases and V 9 bases, and 4 bases lay outside the gene matches. The CDR3 has 13 amino acids. Here the CDR3 reads CASRDRVTGELFF. CDR3 coding DNA: TGTGCCAGCCGGGACAGGGTGACCGGGGAGCTGTTTTTT.

This chain joins TRBV6-5 and TRBJ2-3, with 8 bases lining up with TRBD2. The CDR3 is 15 amino acids. Germline V gene lookup returns CDR1 MNHEY and CDR2 SVGAGI. V shed 2 bases and J 5 bases; nucleotides not matched to a gene: 6. CDR3 sequence: CASSYERGWVDTQYF. DNA of the CDR3: TGTGCCAGCAGTTACGAGCGGGGGTGGGTAGATACGCAGTATTTT.

The chain is built from TRBV30 and TRBJ1-5, with TRBD1 as a possible D gene (6 bases). In germline, CDR1 is GTSNPN, CDR2 SVGIG (reference sequence). V lost 3 bases to trimming and J lost 5 bases, with 20 bases between them. This CDR3 contains 16 residues. CDR3 in DNA: TGTGCCTGGAGCACGTTGGGGGGGCAAGGGGATCAGCCCCAGCATTTT. Its translation is CAWSTLGGQGDQPQHF.

This clone was seen only a few times. The chain carries TRBV13 and TRBJ2-7, with 11 bases that match TRBD1. Germline CDR1 PRHDT, CDR2 FYEKMQ (reference sequence). Unmatched junction bases numbered 6, after V lost 5 bases and J lost 6 bases. The CDR3 sequence is 14 residues long. CDR3 loop: CASSAPGTGGEQYF. CDR3 DNA sequence: TGTGCCAGCAGCGCCCCCGGGACAGGGGGCGAGCAGTACTTC.

The CDR3 bases are TGTGCCAGCTCACCACCGACAGGCTCTGGAAACACCATATATTTT. It translates to CASSPPTGSGNTIYF. The chain combines TRBV18 with TRBJ1-3; D might be TRBD1 (6 bases). The CDR3 sequence is 15 residues long. Germline V gives CDR1 KGHSH, CDR2 LQKENI. V dropped 0 bases and J dropped 0 bases, with 6 bases sitting between them.

The chain combines TRBV7-8 with TRBJ1-2; possible D gene TRBD1, 5 bases. Trimming removed 1 base at V and 1 base at J, with 10 bases between. Germline V gives CDR1 SGHVS, CDR2 FQNEAQ. The CDR3 covers 15 residues. Here the CDR3 DNA reads TGTGCCAGCAGCTTAGGGCTTCAGGGTAACTATGGCTACACCTTC. It codes for CASSLGLQGNYGYTF.

The rearrangement joins TRBV14 to TRBJ2-7; 9 bases align to TRBD2. CDR1 is SGHDN, CDR2 FVKESK, per germline. Unmatched junction bases numbered 10, after V lost 1 base and J lost 3 bases. There are 17 residues in the CDR3. Here the CDR3 reads CASSQGNLAGRYYEQYF. CDR3 nucleotide sequence: TGTGCCAGCAGCCAAGGCAATCTAGCGGGGAGGTACTACGAGCAGTACTTC.

This chain connects TRBV9 to TRBJ1-3; D not resolved. The germline V and J ends were trimmed by 0 bases and 4 bases, with 5 bases remaining between them. The CDR3 is made up of 13 amino acids. Germline V lookup: CDR1 SGDLS, CDR2 YYNGEE. CDR3 sequence reads: CASSVGEGNTIYF. The CDR3 DNA sequence: TGTGCCAGCAGCGTAGGAGAGGGAAACACCATATATTTT.

This chain uses TRBV19 with TRBJ1-1, with D possibly TRBD1 on 6 matching bases. This CDR3 contains 14 residues. Trimming took 6 bases from V and 1 from J, leaving 12 bases between them. The germline V gene has CDR1 LNHDA and CDR2 SQIVND (reference sequence). The chain's CDR3 is CASRDGQPNTEAFF. The CDR3 region has the DNA TGTGCCAGTAGGGACGGACAGCCGAACACTGAAGCTTTCTTT.

The rearrangement joins TRBV9 to TRBJ2-3; D is possibly TRBD1 (5 bases). The germline V and J ends were trimmed by 0 bases and 1 base, with 15 bases remaining between them. This CDR3 is built from 17 residues. Germline V lookup: CDR1 SGDLS, CDR2 YYNGEE. The CDR3 reads CASSVEAGLSGTDTQYF. CDR3 nucleotides: TGTGCCAGCAGCGTAGAAGCAGGGCTGTCTGGCACAGATACGCAGTATTTT.